This T cell receptor beta chain stems from a study of blood T cell repertoires in COVID-19. In the study overall: The study drew acute and convalescent COVID-19 samples from the United States, Italy and Spain.

The CDR3 is made up of 14 amino acids. Germline V gene data show CDR1 as GTSNPN and CDR2 as SVGIG (reference sequence). Trimming cost V 1 base and J 7 bases, with 11 bases left between them. This clone was seen once. Cohort assignment relied on participant-reported clinical history. The repertoire was sequenced with immunoSEQ multiplex PCR; TCRdb's copy has only in-frame clones and lacks some. The table lists approximately 250,000 clones, 90% of them singletons. This sequence originates from a woman in her 30s with acute COVID-19. This chain connects TRBV30 to TRBJ1-6; D call uncertain. The sequenced sample was PBMCs or T cells enriched from blood (not recorded which). The CDR3 DNA reads TGTGCCTGGAGTGATGGCCCCCAGAATTCACCCCTCCACTTT. Translated: CAWSDGPQNSPLHF.